The next 23 T cell receptor beta chains were all read from a single sample in a study of PD-1 blockade in classical Hodgkin lymphoma. Profiling relied on immunoSEQ multiplex PCR, and the TCRdb table lists in-frame clones only, not all of them. Of about 42,000 clones in the sample, approximately 71% are singletons; the top ten hold 3%. Each and every patient relapsed after autologous stem cell transplantation, and patients got differing brentuximab vedotin exposure. Sequencing used peripheral blood mononuclear cells (PBMCs), obtained at baseline. The receptors derive from a human donor with classical Hodgkin lymphoma.

This sequence joins TRBV7-6 and TRBJ2-1; D is perhaps TRBD2 (6 bases). Trimming shortened V by 1 base and J by 2 bases, and 12 bases separated the two germline ends. The germline CDR1 and CDR2 sequences are SGHVS and FNYEAQ. This CDR3 has 16 amino acids. The CDR3 protein is CASSLGSGITYNEQFF. In nucleotides, the CDR3 is TGTGCCAGCAGCTTAGGTAGCGGCATAACCTACAATGAGCAGTTCTTC.

This clone was recorded once. V and J are TRBV9 and TRBJ2-3; D possibly matches TRBD1 or TRBD2 (5 bases each). The germline gives CDR1 SGDLS, CDR2 YYNGEE. The CDR3 is 15 amino acids. V dropped 4 bases and J dropped 3 bases, with 15 bases sitting between them. CDR3: CASSKGPIGTDTQYF. As DNA, the CDR3 is TGTGCCAGCAGCAAGGGACCCATTGGGACAGATACGCAGTATTTT.

This clone has just a few counts. The rearrangement uses TRBV19 and TRBJ1-5; a weak D match, TRBD1 (5 bases). This CDR3 region has 12 residues. Looked up from germline, CDR1 is LNHDA and CDR2 is SQIVND (reference sequence). V dropped 4 bases and J dropped 7 bases, with 8 bases sitting between them. The CDR3 here is CASSRGRQPQHF. Written as DNA, the CDR3 is TGTGCCAGTAGTAGGGGGAGACAGCCCCAGCATTTT.

The chain links TRBV30 to TRBJ2-5, with a possible D match to TRBD1 (5 bases). The germline gives CDR1 GTSNPN, CDR2 SVGIG (reference sequence). Trimming left V 5 bases short and J 2 bases short, with 12 bases between. This CDR3 has 13 amino acids. CDR3 DNA: TGTGCCTGGGCTAAGGGGTGGCAAGAGACCCAGTACTTC. Translation: CAWAKGWQETQYF.

The CDR3 loop reads CASSFGDSNEKLFF. CDR3 sequence (DNA): TGTGCCAGCAGCTTCGGGGACAGTAATGAAAAACTGTTTTTT. J is TRBJ1-4 and V is TRBV7-9, with 7 nucleotides matching TRBD1. Germline CDR1 is SEHNR and CDR2 is FQNEAQ (reference sequence). The ends lost 3 bases at V and 4 bases at J; junction bases unmatched: 2. This CDR3 spans 14 amino acids.

This chain uses TRBV11-1 with TRBJ1-5; D remains ambiguous. CDR1 is SGHAT, CDR2 FQDESV, per germline (reference sequence). The V end was cut by 3 bases, the J end by 6 bases, with 9 bases between. The CDR3 length is 13 residues. The CDR3 region has the DNA TGTGCCAGCAGCTTGGCGGGTGGTCAGCCCCAGCATTTT. Translation gives CASSLAGGQPQHF.

V and J are TRBV20-1 and TRBJ2-1; D not certain. This CDR3 contains 10 residues. Trimming took off 4 bases at V and 3 bases at J, with 1 base between the two ends. Germline V gives CDR1 DFQATT, CDR2 SNEGSKA (reference sequence). CDR3 amino acids: CSAIYNEQFF. For the CDR3, the DNA is TGCAGTGCTATCTACAATGAGCAGTTCTTC.

V usage is TRBV5-5 and J usage is TRBJ2-1, with 9 bases fitting TRBD2. The CDR3 spans 15 residues. Germline-derived CDR1 and CDR2 are SGHKS and YYEKEE (reference sequence). Trimming removed 3 bases from V and 4 bases from J; junction bases left unmatched: 5. This CDR3 reads CASSSQTSGYNEQFF. The CDR3 bases are TGTGCCAGCAGCTCCCAGACTAGCGGATACAATGAGCAGTTCTTC.

This rearrangement joins TRBV27 to TRBJ1-5; D unresolved. Trimming took off 0 bases at V and 3 bases at J, with 3 bases between the two ends. The V gene's germline CDR1 is MNHEY and CDR2 SMNVEV (reference sequence). The CDR3 totals 13 residues. The CDR3 loop reads CASSLSNNQPQHF. The CDR3 DNA reads as TGTGCCAGCAGTTTATCGAACAATCAGCCCCAGCATTTT.

CDR3 DNA: TGCGCCAGCAGCCAAGAAGCTAGCGGGGGGGTGTATGAGCAGTTCTTC. Protein sequence: CASSQEASGGVYEQFF. This chain links TRBV4-1 with TRBJ2-1; 12 bases align to TRBD2. J gave up 8 bases and V 0 bases, and 5 bases lay outside the gene matches. The CDR3 has 16 residues. Germline CDR1 MGHRA, CDR2 YSYEKL.

The chain employs TRBV5-4 and TRBJ2-6; D not resolved. The CDR3 runs to 15 residues. Trimming removed 7 bases at V and 2 bases at J, with 13 bases between. Germline V CDR1 and CDR2: SGHNT, YYREEE (reference sequence). The CDR3 reads CASSTPRTGANVLTF. For the CDR3, the DNA is TGTGCCAGCTCAACGCCGCGAACTGGGGCCAACGTCCTGACTTTC. Filled out from reference TRBV5-4 and TRBJ2-6, the complete variable domain reads ETGVTQSPTHLIKTRGQQVTLRCSSQSGHNTVSWYQQALGQGPQFIFQYYREEENGRGNFPPRFSGLQFPNYSSELNVNALELDDSALYLCASSTPRTGANVLTFGAGSRLTVL.

This clone is a singleton in its sample. The chain is built from TRBV5-1 and TRBJ1-2, with TRBD1 as a possible D gene (5 bases). The CDR3 has 14 amino acids. Germline CDR1 SGHRS, CDR2 YFSETQ. V lost 4 bases, J lost 5 bases, and 15 bases lay in between. CDR3 nucleotide sequence: TGCGCCAGCAGCGGCGGGGACGAGGGGTATGGCTACACCTTC. Protein: CASSGGDEGYGYTF.

The CDR3 bases are TGTGCCAGCAGCCTGGGTGCATACGACACAGATACGCAGTATTTT. Its protein is CASSLGAYDTDTQYF. V gene TRBV28 combines with J gene TRBJ2-3; D remains ambiguous. There are 15 residues in the CDR3. Germline V gene data show CDR1 as MDHEN and CDR2 as SYDVKM. With 6 bases removed from V and 2 bases from J, the gap between germline ends came to 15 bases.

V and J are TRBV6-5 and TRBJ1-4; D is undetermined. V lost 5 bases and J 0 bases, leaving 1 base between the germline ends. The CDR3 totals 12 residues. Germline lookup yields CDR1 MNHEY and CDR2 SVGAGI. The CDR3 sequence is CASSTTNEKLFF. In DNA form, the CDR3 reads TGTGCCAGCAGTACAACTAATGAAAAACTGTTTTTT.

Notes on this clone: This could be a read error, since a much larger clone is one nucleotide away. The rearrangement links TRBV4-3 to TRBJ2-7; the D is unclear. The ends were cut back, 1 base at V and 9 bases at J, with 19 bases in the middle. The CDR3 spans 15 residues. Germline CDR1 reads LGHNA; CDR2 reads YSLEER. CDR3 residues: CASSQGRQSITVQYF. CDR3 coding DNA: TGCGCCAGCAGCCAAGGACGGCAGAGTATTACGGTGCAGTACTTC.

This chain uses TRBV30 with TRBJ1-2; TRBD1 is a possible D gene (6 bases). Germline CDR1 GTSNPN, CDR2 SVGIG (reference sequence). Trimming pared 0 bases from V and 4 bases from J, leaving 12 bases between. The CDR3 has 14 residues. CDR3 in DNA: TGTGCCTGGAGTGTCACAGGGCCCGGCTATGGCTACACCTTC. Translating it yields CAWSVTGPGYGYTF.

The chain joins TRBV5-1 to TRBJ2-7; 7 bases match TRBD2. Per germline, CDR1 SGHRS and CDR2 YFSETQ. This CDR3 is built from 15 residues. Trimming removed 3 bases from V and 0 bases from J; junction bases left unmatched: 6. DNA for the CDR3: TGCGCCAGCAGCTCAACTGGGGGGGTCTCCTACGAGCAGTACTTC. This gives the protein CASSSTGGVSYEQYF. Full variable domain (remainder filled in from reference TRBV5-1 and TRBJ2-7): KAGVTQTPRYLIKTRGQQVTLSCSPISGHRSVSWYQQTPGQGLQFLFEYFSETQRNKGNFPGRFSGRQFSNSRSEMNVSTLELGDSALYLCASSSTGGVSYEQYFGPGTRLTVT.

The chain is built from TRBV7-6 and TRBJ1-2; 9 nucleotides agree with TRBD1. Germline CDR1 reads SGHVS; CDR2 reads FNYEAQ. V shed 0 bases, J shed 10 bases, and the junction held 9 bases outside the gene matches. This CDR3 is 15 amino acids long. The CDR3 region is CASSLAAGQGIVYTF. For the CDR3, the DNA is TGTGCCAGCAGCTTAGCAGCTGGACAGGGGATTGTCTACACCTTC.

This clone was seen only a few times. This rearrangement joins TRBV7-2 to TRBJ2-5; TRBD1 matches 8 bases. J was trimmed by 4 bases and V by 6 bases; bases with no gene match: 7. CDR1 SGHTA and CDR2 FQGNSA come from the germline V gene. The CDR3 spans 14 residues. CDR3 coding DNA: TGTGCCAGCAGAGGACCGGGGACAGGAGAGACCCAGTACTTC. This translates into CASRGPGTGETQYF.

This rearrangement joins TRBV18 to TRBJ2-7; D is uncertain. The CDR3 runs 11 residues. V lost 6 bases to trimming and J lost 3 bases, with 6 bases between them. Germline CDR1 reads KGHSH; CDR2 reads LQKENI. The CDR3 DNA reads TGTGCCAGCTCTAATAACTACGAGCAGTACTTC. This codes for CASSNNYEQYF.

V gene TRBV7-8 combines with J gene TRBJ1-2, with unresolved D. V gave up 3 bases and J gave up 5 bases, with 16 bases separating them. Germline CDR1 SGHVS, CDR2 FQNEAQ. The length of the CDR3 is 15 residues. The CDR3 loop reads CASSFTAGSQYGYTF. CDR3 in DNA: TGTGCCAGCAGCTTTACCGCAGGCAGCCAGTATGGCTACACCTTC. The full variable domain, with the rest looked up from reference TRBV7-8 and TRBJ1-2, is GAGVSQSPRYKVAKRGQDVALRCDPISGHVSLFWYQQALGQGPEFLTYFQNEAQLDKSGLPSDRFFAERPEGSVSTLKIQRTQQEDSAVYLCASSFTAGSQYGYTFGSGTRLTVV.

Here the CDR3 reads CAWSPAGQRETQYF. CDR3 DNA sequence: TGTGCCTGGAGCCCTGCCGGACAGAGAGAGACCCAGTACTTC. The V gene is TRBV30, the J gene TRBJ2-5; perhaps TRBD1 as D (6 bases). The CDR3 loop spans 14 amino acids. V was trimmed by 3 bases and J by 4 bases, leaving 15 bases between them. Germline V gene sequence: CDR1 GTSNPN, CDR2 SVGIG (reference sequence). Using reference TRBV30 and TRBJ2-5 for the parts outside the CDR3, the full variable domain is SQTIHQWPATLVQPVGSPLSLECTVEGTSNPNLYWYRQAAGRGLQLLFYSVGIGQISSEVPQNLSASRPQDRQFILSSKKLLLSDSGFYLCAWSPAGQRETQYFGPGTRLLVL.

This clone came up a few times. V usage is TRBV5-4 and J usage is TRBJ1-1, with 7 bases identical to TRBD1. The germline V gene has CDR1 SGHNT and CDR2 YYREEE (reference sequence). CDR3 length: 13 amino acids. Losses at the gene ends were 3 bases for V and 1 base for J; bases not matched to a gene: 0. The DNA of the CDR3 is TGTGCCAGCAGCTGGGACAGGAACACTGAAGCTTTCTTT. Protein product: CASSWDRNTEAFF. Supplemented by reference TRBV5-4 and TRBJ1-1, the full variable domain reads ETGVTQSPTHLIKTRGQQVTLRCSSQSGHNTVSWYQQALGQGPQFIFQYYREEENGRGNFPPRFSGLQFPNYSSELNVNALELDDSALYLCASSWDRNTEAFFGQGTRLTVV.